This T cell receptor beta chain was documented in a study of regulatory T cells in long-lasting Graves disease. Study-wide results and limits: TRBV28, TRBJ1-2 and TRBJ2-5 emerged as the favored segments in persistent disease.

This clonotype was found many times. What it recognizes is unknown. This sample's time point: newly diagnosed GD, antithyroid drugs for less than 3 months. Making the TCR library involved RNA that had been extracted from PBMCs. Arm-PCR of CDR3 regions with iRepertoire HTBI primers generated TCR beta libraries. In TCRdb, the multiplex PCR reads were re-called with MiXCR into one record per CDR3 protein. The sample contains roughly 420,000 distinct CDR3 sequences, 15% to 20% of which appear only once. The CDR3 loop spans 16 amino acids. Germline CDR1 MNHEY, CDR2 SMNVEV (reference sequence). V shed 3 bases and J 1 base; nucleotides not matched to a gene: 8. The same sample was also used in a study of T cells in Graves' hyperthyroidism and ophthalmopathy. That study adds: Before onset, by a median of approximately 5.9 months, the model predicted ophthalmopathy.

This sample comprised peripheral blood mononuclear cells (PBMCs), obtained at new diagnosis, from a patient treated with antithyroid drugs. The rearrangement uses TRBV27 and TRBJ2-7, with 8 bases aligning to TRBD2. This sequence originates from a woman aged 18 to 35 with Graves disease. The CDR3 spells CASSFGWASGSYEQYF. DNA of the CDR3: TGTGCCAGCAGTTTCGGTTGGGCTAGCGGGTCCTACGAGCAGTACTTC.